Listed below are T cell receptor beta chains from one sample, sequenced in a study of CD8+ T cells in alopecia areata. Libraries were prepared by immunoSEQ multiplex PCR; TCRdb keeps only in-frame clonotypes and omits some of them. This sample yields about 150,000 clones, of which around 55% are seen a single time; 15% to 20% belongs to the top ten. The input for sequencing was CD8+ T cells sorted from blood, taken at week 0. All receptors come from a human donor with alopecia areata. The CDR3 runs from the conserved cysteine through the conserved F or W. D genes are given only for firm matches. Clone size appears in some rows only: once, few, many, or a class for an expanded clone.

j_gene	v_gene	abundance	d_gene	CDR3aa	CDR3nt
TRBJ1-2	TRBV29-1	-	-	CSVEDRFDFFGGYTF	TGCAGCGTTGAAGATCGGTTTGATTTCTTCGGGGGCTACACCTTC
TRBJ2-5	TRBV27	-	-	CASSGQALGTQYF	TGTGCCAGCAGTGGACAAGCTTTGGGGACCCAGTACTTC
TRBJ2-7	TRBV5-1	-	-	CASSLYRVDDEQYF	TGCGCCAGCAGCTTGTACAGGGTGGACGACGAGCAGTACTTC
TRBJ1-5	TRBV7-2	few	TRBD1	CASSPLGQGWNQPQHF	TGTGCCAGCAGCCCATTGGGACAGGGGTGGAATCAGCCCCAGCATTTT
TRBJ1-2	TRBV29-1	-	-	CSVGTKTGTHGGYTF	TGCAGCGTCGGCACGAAAACAGGAACCCACGGTGGCTACACCTTC
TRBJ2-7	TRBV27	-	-	CASSPLSGRNYEQYF	TGTGCCAGCAGCCCACTATCGGGACGGAATTACGAGCAGTACTTC
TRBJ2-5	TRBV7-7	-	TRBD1	CASSLEGTGKETQYF	TGTGCCAGCAGCTTAGAGGGGACAGGGAAAGAGACCCAGTACTTC
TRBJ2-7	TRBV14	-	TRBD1	CASSHPGQEPYEQYF	TGTGCCAGCAGCCATCCGGGACAGGAACCCTACGAGCAGTACTTC
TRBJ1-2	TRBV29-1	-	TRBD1	CSVEGLGGEGYTF	TGCAGCGTTGAAGGCCTAGGGGGCGAGGGCTACACCTTC
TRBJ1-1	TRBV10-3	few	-	CAISDRGREAFF	TGTGCCATCAGTGACCGGGGTCGTGAAGCTTTCTTT
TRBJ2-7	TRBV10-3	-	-	CAVAVSGGQYF	TGTGCCGTCGCCGTTTCAGGTGGGCAGTACTTC
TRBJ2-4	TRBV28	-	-	CASSLTRSGFTKNIQYF	TGTGCCAGCAGCCTTACCCGCTCAGGGTTCACCAAAAACATTCAGTACTTC
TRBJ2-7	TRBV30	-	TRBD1	CAWRQGAGDEQYF	TGTGCCTGGAGACAGGGGGCTGGAGACGAGCAGTACTTC
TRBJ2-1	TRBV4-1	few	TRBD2	CASSQDYGGASYNEQFF	TGCGCCAGCAGCCAAGATTACGGGGGGGCCTCCTACAATGAGCAGTTCTTC
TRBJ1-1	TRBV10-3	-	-	CAISESKTLQSFF	TGTGCCATCAGTGAGTCGAAGACCCTGCAAAGTTTCTTT
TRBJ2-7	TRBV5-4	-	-	CASSWGNGGSYEQYF	TGTGCCAGCAGCTGGGGAAACGGGGGTTCCTACGAGCAGTACTTC
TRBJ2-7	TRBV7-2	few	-	CASRSPTSSYEQYF	TGTGCCAGCAGATCACCGACTAGCTCCTACGAGCAGTACTTC
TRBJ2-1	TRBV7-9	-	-	CASSLESLDDYNEQFF	TGTGCCAGCAGCTTAGAGAGCCTCGACGACTACAATGAGCAGTTCTTC
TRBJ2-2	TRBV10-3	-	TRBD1	CAISESQGAELFF	TGTGCCATCAGTGAGTCCCAGGGGGCAGAGCTGTTTTTT
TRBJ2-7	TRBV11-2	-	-	CASSLEGGEQYF	TGTGCCAGCAGCTTGGAAGGTGGCGAGCAGTACTTC
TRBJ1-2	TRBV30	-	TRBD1	CAWSGGQIVYGYTF	TGTGCCTGGAGCGGGGGACAGATAGTCTATGGCTACACCTTC
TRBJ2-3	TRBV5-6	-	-	CASSRGDTQYF	TGTGCCAGCAGCCGGGGGGATACGCAGTATTTT
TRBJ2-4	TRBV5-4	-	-	CASSTGGNIQYF	TGTGCCAGCAGCACCGGGGGAAACATTCAGTACTTC